Following are 21 T cell receptor beta chains from one sample sequenced in a study of human T cells and chemical hapten exposure. Time point described: pre-sensitization, week 0. Regarding treatment: therapeutic diphenylcyclopropenone sensitization with weekly scalp DPC. A single record per CDR3 protein comes from TCRdb applying MiXCR to the RACE reads. The repertoire holds around 120,000 distinct CDR3 sequences, with roughly 14% as singletons. The input for sequencing was whole blood, taken in connection with sensitization to the hapten diphenylcyclopropenone (DPC). These receptors were collected from a woman aged 18-29 years with alopecia areata. Some clones in this sample may be carry-over from other donors' samples.

The V call is TRBV12-3 or TRBV12-4, the J call TRBJ2-7, with no clear D. The CDR3 length is 12 residues. V shed 3 bases and J shed 2 bases, with 5 bases lying between them. CDR3 sequence reads: CASSFRPYEQYF. The DNA for the CDR3 is TGTGCCAGCAGTTTCCGACCCTACGAGCAGTACTTC.

The chain employs TRBV30 and TRBJ2-2; the D is unclear. Trimming took off 3 bases at V and 1 base at J, with 6 bases between the two ends. The CDR3 is 13 residues long. Germline CDR1 and CDR2: GTSNPN and SVGIG (reference sequence). CDR3 bases: TGTGCCTGGAGACGCAGGAACACCGGGGAGCTGTTTTTT. Encoded protein: CAWRRRNTGELFF.

The V gene is TRBV20-1, the J gene TRBJ2-1; D ambiguous. Germline CDR1 is DFQATT and CDR2 is SNEGSKA (reference sequence). This CDR3 comprises 13 residues. V lost 3 bases and J lost 0, with 6 bases in between. The CDR3, as DNA: TGCAGTGCTAGCGATAGCTCCTACAATGAGCAGTTCTTC. It yields the protein CSASDSSYNEQFF.

This chain connects TRBV9 to TRBJ2-3; 8 positions agree with TRBD2. Germline CDR1 is SGDLS and CDR2 is YYNGEE. V was pared by 0 bases and J by 3 bases, with 6 bases of the junction left unmatched. The CDR3 is 16 amino acids. In nucleotides, the CDR3 is TGTGCCAGCAGCGTAGCCCGAGCGGGGGTGACAGATACGCAGTATTTT. It translates to CASSVARAGVTDTQYF.

This chain joins TRBV5-4 and TRBJ2-1; a possible D gene is TRBD2 (7 bases). The V gene lost 3 bases and the J gene lost 7 bases, with 14 bases spanning the gap. The CDR3 loop spans 14 amino acids. Germline CDR1 SGHNT, CDR2 YYREEE (reference sequence). The CDR3 region has the DNA TGTGCCAGCAGCTCCGGGGGGCCGGTAAATGAGCAGTTCTTC. Translation gives CASSSGGPVNEQFF.

This clonotype has a handful of counts. The CDR3 loop is CASSPQRVTEAFF. As DNA, the CDR3 is TGCGCCAGCAGCCCTCAAAGGGTCACTGAAGCTTTCTTT. The chain recombines TRBV5-1 with TRBJ1-1; D not certain. V was trimmed by 4 bases and J by 4 bases, leaving 11 bases between them. Per the germline V gene, CDR1 is SGHRS and CDR2 is YFSETQ. The CDR3 totals 13 residues. Filled out from reference TRBV5-1 and TRBJ1-1, the complete variable domain reads KAGVTQTPRYLIKTRGQQVTLSCSPISGHRSVSWYQQTPGQGLQFLFEYFSETQRNKGNFPGRFSGRQFSNSRSEMNVSTLELGDSALYLCASSPQRVTEAFFGQGTRLTVV.

This clonotype was detected many times. The J gene is TRBJ2-3, the V gene TRBV11-2, with D possibly TRBD2 on 6 matching bases. V lost 5 bases, J lost 10 bases, and 28 bases lay in between. Germline-derived CDR1 and CDR2 are SGHAT and FQNNGV. There are 17 residues in the CDR3. The CDR3 region is CASSLRRELAPEIAQYF. The CDR3, as DNA: TGTGCCAGCAGCCTAAGACGGGAGCTAGCTCCGGAAATAGCGCAGTATTTT.

This clonotype has a handful of counts. The V and J genes are TRBV24-1 and TRBJ2-5, with D uncertain. The CDR3 has 12 residues. Germline values: CDR1 KGHDR, CDR2 SFDVKD. Trimming cost V 0 bases and J 4 bases, with 2 bases left between them. CDR3 residues: CATSDLGETQYF. The CDR3 region has the DNA TGTGCCACCAGTGATTTGGGAGAGACCCAGTACTTC.

There are many counts of this clonotype. The chain couples TRBV6-2 or TRBV6-3 to TRBJ2-7; 10 bases are a match to TRBD1. CDR1 and CDR2 from the germline V gene are MNHEY and SVGEGT. J was trimmed by 2 bases and V by 6 bases; bases with no gene match: 4. This CDR3 region has 14 residues. The CDR3 here is CASRRDRGPYEQYF. In DNA form, the CDR3 reads TGTGCCAGCAGACGGGACAGGGGCCCCTACGAGCAGTACTTC.

The chain uses TRBV29-1 and TRBJ2-2; the D is unclear. Germline V gene lookup returns CDR1 SQVTM and CDR2 ANQGSEA. V was shortened by 5 bases and J by 9 bases, with 10 bases between the two germline ends. CDR3 length equals 11 residues. CDR3 bases: TGCAGCGTTAGCCCAGGCCGGGAGCTGTTTTTT. It yields the protein CSVSPGRELFF.

V is TRBV19 and J is TRBJ1-2, with D unresolved. Germline CDR1 reads LNHDA; CDR2 reads SQIVND (reference sequence). The CDR3 covers 12 residues. V lost 3 bases and J 7 bases, leaving 9 bases between the germline ends. The DNA of the CDR3 is TGTGCCAGTAGTATCGAGGTGGCTGGCTACACCTTC. Translation: CASSIEVAGYTF.

Ten or more counts support this clonotype. The CDR3 nucleotides read TGTGCCAGCTCCAGGGGCGGGGGTACCTACGAGCAGTACTTC. It specifies CASSRGGGTYEQYF. This chain joins TRBV9 and TRBJ2-7, with D possibly being TRBD2 (7 bases). This CDR3 comprises 14 residues. Trimming removed 7 bases at V and 2 bases at J, with 16 bases between. Germline loops: CDR1 SGDLS, CDR2 YYNGEE.

Only a few counts were recorded for this clonotype. The J gene is TRBJ1-2, the V gene TRBV2; D is uncertain. Trimming removed 4 bases at V and 2 bases at J, with 14 bases between. Germline V gene lookup returns CDR1 SNHLY and CDR2 FYNNEI. This CDR3 has 15 residues. The CDR3 here is CASSGNKGLNYGYTF. DNA of the CDR3: TGTGCCAGCAGTGGGAACAAGGGTTTAAACTATGGCTACACCTTC.

The chain joins TRBV2 to TRBJ1-6; D gene unclear. V gave up 4 bases and J gave up 5 bases, with 9 bases separating them. The CDR3 consists of 14 residues. Germline V gives CDR1 SNHLY, CDR2 FYNNEI. Here the CDR3 DNA reads TGTGCCAGCAGTGTACAGCCAAATAATTCACCCCTCCACTTT. This translates into CASSVQPNNSPLHF.

This clonotype has a handful of counts. The genes are TRBV27 and TRBJ1-5, with 7 nucleotides matching TRBD1. Trimming removed 0 bases from V and 7 bases from J; junction bases left unmatched: 6. The CDR3 loop spans 15 amino acids. Germline assignment: CDR1 MNHEY and CDR2 SMNVEV (reference sequence). CDR3 DNA sequence: TGTGCCAGCAGTTTATCGACAGGGACGGGGCAGCCCCAGCATTTT. Protein product: CASSLSTGTGQPQHF.

This clonotype was observed at least ten times. The chain links TRBV6-6 to TRBJ2-4, with D unclear. From germline, CDR1 is MNHNY and CDR2 SVGAGI (reference sequence). Trimming removed 6 bases from V and 0 bases from J, with 9 bases in between. This CDR3 is 14 amino acids long. The DNA for the CDR3 is TGTGCCAGCAGAATAGACTTAGCCAAAAACATTCAGTACTTC. It specifies CASRIDLAKNIQYF.

This clonotype showed up many times. The chain employs TRBV28 and TRBJ1-4; D is ambiguous. From germline, CDR1 is MDHEN and CDR2 SYDVKM. This CDR3 has 13 residues. The V gene lost 3 bases and the J gene lost 6 bases, with 8 bases spanning the gap. This chain's CDR3 is CASSFPGDEKLFF. For the CDR3, the DNA is TGTGCCAGCAGTTTCCCGGGTGATGAAAAACTGTTTTTT.

This clonotype was seen a handful of times. The gene calls are TRBV7-9 and TRBJ2-7; D may be TRBD1 (6 bases). The germline V gene encodes CDR1 SEHNR and CDR2 FQNEAQ (reference sequence). The CDR3 loop spans 12 amino acids. V lost 7 bases to trimming and J lost 1 base, with 8 bases between them. CDR3 in amino acids: CASTDSSYEQYF. CDR3 in DNA: TGTGCCAGCACGGACAGTTCCTACGAGCAGTACTTC.

V and J are TRBV6-6 and TRBJ1-1; a possible D gene is TRBD1 (5 bases). The V gene lost 2 bases and the J gene lost 4 bases, with 8 bases spanning the gap. Germline CDR1 reads MNHNY; CDR2 reads SVGAGI (reference sequence). This CDR3 spans 13 amino acids. CDR3 protein: CASSYDSRTEAFF. For the CDR3, the DNA is TGTGCCAGCAGTTACGACAGCCGCACTGAAGCTTTCTTT.

This clonotype was detected many times. This chain links TRBV25-1 with TRBJ2-7, with D tentatively TRBD2 (5 bases). The CDR3 loop spans 18 amino acids. Germline V gene sequence: CDR1 MGHDK, CDR2 SYGVNS. The V end was cut by 1 base, the J end by 3 bases, with 22 bases between. CDR3 protein: CASSESPAGGPSYYEQYF. As DNA, the CDR3 is TGTGCCAGCAGTGAATCCCCTGCCGGCGGGCCGTCCTACTACGAGCAGTACTTC.

This clonotype has only a few counts. The CDR3 bases are TGTGCCAGCTCACCACGGGACAGGGGGCGAGAGACCCAGTACTTC. This encodes CASSPRDRGRETQYF. This sequence joins TRBV18 and TRBJ2-5; 12 bases agree with TRBD1. Germline CDR1 reads KGHSH; CDR2 reads LQKENI. The CDR3 loop spans 15 amino acids. Trimming at V came to 1 base and at J to 4 bases, leaving 1 base not matched to a gene.